This T cell receptor beta chain originates from a study of blood T cell repertoires in COVID-19. Study-wide background: From the United States, Italy and Spain came samples of acute and convalescent COVID-19. Nucleic acid was either cDNA or gDNA, and it came from T cells, B-cell-depleted T cells, or PBMCs.

Germline lookup yields CDR1 LGHNA and CDR2 YSLEER. The CDR3 contains 16 residues. V trimming: 1 base; J trimming: 5 bases; junction bases outside the gene matches: 8. In the source study's methods: Quantification of nucleated cells was approximated via reference gene primer amplification. Assay: immunoSEQ multiplex PCR; the TCRdb copy retains only in-frame clones and omits some. V and J calls and clone size are as listed in that table; D and trimming were resolved from the DNA. The table shows around 120,000 clones, with 80% occurring only once. This TCR derives from a human donor in a cohort sampled during active COVID-19. The J gene is TRBJ2-1, the V gene TRBV4-3; TRBD1 matches 7 bases. Sequencing input: peripheral blood. DNA of the CDR3: TGCGCCAGCAGCCAAGGTCGGGACAGAAGGAACAATGAGCAGTTCTTC. Its translation: CASSQGRDRRNNEQFF.